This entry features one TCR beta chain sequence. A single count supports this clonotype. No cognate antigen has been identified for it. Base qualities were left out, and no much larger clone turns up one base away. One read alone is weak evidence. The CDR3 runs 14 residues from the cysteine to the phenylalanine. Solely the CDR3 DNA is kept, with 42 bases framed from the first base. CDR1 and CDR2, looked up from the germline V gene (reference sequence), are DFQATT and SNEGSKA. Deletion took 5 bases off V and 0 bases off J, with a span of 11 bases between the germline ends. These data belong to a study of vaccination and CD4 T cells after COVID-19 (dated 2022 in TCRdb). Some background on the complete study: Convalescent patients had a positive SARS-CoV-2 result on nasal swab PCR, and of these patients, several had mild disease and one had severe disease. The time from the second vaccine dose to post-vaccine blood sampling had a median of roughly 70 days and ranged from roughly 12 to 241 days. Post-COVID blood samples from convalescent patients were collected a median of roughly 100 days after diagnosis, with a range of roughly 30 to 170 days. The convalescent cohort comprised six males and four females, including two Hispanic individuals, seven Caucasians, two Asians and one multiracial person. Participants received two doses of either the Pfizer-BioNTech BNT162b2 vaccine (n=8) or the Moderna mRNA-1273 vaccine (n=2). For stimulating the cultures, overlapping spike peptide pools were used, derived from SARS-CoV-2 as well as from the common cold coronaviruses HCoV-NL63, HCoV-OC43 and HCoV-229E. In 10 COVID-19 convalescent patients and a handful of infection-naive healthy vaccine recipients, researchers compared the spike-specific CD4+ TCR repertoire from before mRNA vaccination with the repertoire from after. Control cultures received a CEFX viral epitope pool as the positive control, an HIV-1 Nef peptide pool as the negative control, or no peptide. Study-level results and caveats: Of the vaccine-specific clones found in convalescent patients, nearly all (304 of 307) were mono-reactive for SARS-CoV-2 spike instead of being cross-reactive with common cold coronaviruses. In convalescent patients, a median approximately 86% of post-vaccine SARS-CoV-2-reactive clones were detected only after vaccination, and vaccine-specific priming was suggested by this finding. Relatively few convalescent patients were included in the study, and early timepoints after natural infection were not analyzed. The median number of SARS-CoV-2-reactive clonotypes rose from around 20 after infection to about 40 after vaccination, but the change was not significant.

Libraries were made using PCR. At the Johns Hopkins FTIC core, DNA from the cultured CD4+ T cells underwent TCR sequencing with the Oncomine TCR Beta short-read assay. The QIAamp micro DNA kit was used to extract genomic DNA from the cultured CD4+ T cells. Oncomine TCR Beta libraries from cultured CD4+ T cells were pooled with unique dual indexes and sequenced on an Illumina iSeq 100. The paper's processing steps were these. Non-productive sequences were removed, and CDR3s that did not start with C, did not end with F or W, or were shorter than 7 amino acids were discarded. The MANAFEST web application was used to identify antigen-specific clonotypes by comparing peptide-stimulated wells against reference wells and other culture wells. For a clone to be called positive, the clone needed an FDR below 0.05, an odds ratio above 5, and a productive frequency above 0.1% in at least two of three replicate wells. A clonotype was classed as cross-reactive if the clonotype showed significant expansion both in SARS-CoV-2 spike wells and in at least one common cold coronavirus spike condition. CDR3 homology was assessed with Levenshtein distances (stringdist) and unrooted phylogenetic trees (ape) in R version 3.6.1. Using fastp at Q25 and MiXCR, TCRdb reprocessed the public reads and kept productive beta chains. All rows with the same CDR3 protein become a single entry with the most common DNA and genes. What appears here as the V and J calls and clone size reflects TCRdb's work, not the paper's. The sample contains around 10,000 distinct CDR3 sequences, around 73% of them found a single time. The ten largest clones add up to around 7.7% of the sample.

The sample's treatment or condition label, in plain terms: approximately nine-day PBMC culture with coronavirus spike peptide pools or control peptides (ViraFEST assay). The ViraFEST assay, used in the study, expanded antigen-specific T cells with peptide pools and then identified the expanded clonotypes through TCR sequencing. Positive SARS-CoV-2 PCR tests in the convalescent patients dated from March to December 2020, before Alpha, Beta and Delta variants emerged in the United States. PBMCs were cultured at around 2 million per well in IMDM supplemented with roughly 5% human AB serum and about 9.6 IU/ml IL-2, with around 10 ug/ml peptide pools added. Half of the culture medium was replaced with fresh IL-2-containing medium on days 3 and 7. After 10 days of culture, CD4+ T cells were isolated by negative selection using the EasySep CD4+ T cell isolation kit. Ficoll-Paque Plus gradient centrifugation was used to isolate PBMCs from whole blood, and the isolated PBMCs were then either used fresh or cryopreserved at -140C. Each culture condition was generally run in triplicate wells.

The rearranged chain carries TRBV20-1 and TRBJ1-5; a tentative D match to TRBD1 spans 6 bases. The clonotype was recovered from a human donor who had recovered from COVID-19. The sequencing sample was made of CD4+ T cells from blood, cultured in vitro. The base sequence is TGCAGTGCTCGAGGACAGTATAGCAATCAGCCCCAGCATTTT. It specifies CSARGQYSNQPQHF.